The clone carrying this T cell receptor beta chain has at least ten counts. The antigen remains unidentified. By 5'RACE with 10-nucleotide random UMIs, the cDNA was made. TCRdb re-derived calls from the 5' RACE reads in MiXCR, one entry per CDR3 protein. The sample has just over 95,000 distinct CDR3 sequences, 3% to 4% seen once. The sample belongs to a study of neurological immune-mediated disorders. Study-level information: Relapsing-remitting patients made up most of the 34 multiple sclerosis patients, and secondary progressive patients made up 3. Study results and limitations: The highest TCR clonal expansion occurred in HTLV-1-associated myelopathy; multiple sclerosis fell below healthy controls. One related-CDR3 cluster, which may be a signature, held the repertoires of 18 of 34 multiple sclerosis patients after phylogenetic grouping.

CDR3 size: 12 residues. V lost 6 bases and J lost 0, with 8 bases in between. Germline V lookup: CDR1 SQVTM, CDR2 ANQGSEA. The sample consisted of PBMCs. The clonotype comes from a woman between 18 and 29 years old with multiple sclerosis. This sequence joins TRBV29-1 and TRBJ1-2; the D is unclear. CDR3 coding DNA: TGCAGCGTCCAGACACCTAACTATGGCTACACCTTC. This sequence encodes CSVQTPNYGYTF.